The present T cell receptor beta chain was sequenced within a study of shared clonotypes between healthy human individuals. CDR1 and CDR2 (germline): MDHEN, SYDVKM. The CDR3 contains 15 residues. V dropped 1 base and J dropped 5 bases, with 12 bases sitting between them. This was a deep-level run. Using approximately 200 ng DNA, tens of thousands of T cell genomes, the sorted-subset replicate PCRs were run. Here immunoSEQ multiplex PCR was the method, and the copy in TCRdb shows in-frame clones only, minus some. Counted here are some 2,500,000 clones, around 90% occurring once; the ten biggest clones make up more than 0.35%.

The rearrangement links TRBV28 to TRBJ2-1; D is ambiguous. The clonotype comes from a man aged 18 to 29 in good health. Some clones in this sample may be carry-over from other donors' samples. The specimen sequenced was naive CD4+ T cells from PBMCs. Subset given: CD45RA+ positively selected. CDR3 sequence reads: CASSLSRSTHNEQFF. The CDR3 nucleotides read TGTGCCAGCAGTTTATCGAGATCCACACACAATGAGCAGTTCTTC.